Detailed here is one TCR beta chain. Germline assignment: CDR1 MNHEY and CDR2 SMNVEV (reference sequence). V trimming: 6 bases; J trimming: 4 bases; junction bases outside the gene matches: 8. The CDR3 sequence is 14 residues long. The treatment denotes: 15 to 20 received Ad26.COV2.S at low or high dose, single or two shots; about 5 received placebo; per-sample allocation not given. Day 63 after the first vaccine or placebo injection was the time point for sampling. An adult aged 18-55 years in Boston served as the donor. TCRdb keeps only in-frame clones here, not all; method: immunoSEQ multiplex PCR. The sample lists around 300,000 clones, around 88% occurring once. The sample originates from a study of Ad26.COV2.S vaccination and SARS-CoV-2 variants. Overall study: Into the muscle, Ad26.COV2.S was dosed once or twice, 56 days apart.

The genes are TRBV27 and TRBJ1-2; the match to TRBD1 covers 7 bases. This TCR was recovered from a person aged 18 to 65 who received the Ad26.COV2.S COVID-19 vaccine or a placebo. The source material was peripheral blood, sampled in a trial of Ad26.COV2.S vaccine versus placebo. The CDR3 coding sequence is TGTGCCAGCAGGGCGACAGGGATGGGCTATGGCTACACCTTC. Amino acids: CASRATGMGYGYTF.